These 20 T cell receptor beta chains share one sample of origin, sequenced in a study of identical twins. A single record per CDR3 protein comes from TCRdb applying MiXCR to the 5' RACE reads. The sample records a few hundred thousand distinct CDR3 sequences, roughly a tenth being singletons. Sequences were obtained from memory T cells sorted from blood. These receptors all come from a man aged 45-65 years in good health.

This clonotype came up many times. This rearrangement joins TRBV6-1 to TRBJ2-1; TRBD1 matches at 9 bases. The CDR3 is made up of 15 amino acids. The germline CDR1 and CDR2 sequences are MNHNS and SASEGT. V trimming: 6 bases; J trimming: 9 bases; junction bases outside the gene matches: 12. CDR3 loop: CASRPRTGDAGEQFF. CDR3 bases: TGTGCCAGCAGACCTAGGACAGGGGACGCAGGTGAGCAGTTCTTC.

This clonotype has at least ten counts. This chain links TRBV6-5 with TRBJ2-3; unclear D gene. Trimming took off 3 bases at V and 4 bases at J, with 8 bases between the two ends. Looked up from germline, CDR1 is MNHEY and CDR2 is SVGAGI. CDR3 size: 13 residues. Here the CDR3 DNA reads TGTGCCAGCAGTTATAGTCTTTCAGATACGCAGTATTTT. Its protein is CASSYSLSDTQYF.

This chain uses TRBV20-1 with TRBJ1-2, with 11 bases identical to TRBD1. The trim removed 6 bases at V and 2 bases at J, leaving 8 bases unmatched. This CDR3 has 15 amino acids. The V gene's germline CDR1 is DFQATT and CDR2 SNEGSKA (reference sequence). DNA for the CDR3: TGCAGTGCCTCCCCCCGGGACAGGGGGAACTATGGCTACACCTTC. This translates into CSASPRDRGNYGYTF.

This clonotype was seen a few times. This rearrangement joins TRBV7-9 to TRBJ2-2; maybe TRBD1 (6 bases). Looked up from germline, CDR1 is SEHNR and CDR2 is FQNEAQ (reference sequence). The CDR3 length is 15 residues. The V end was cut by 1 base, the J end by 8 bases, with 14 bases between. CDR3 in amino acids: CASSLGRQVQGELFF. As DNA, the CDR3 is TGTGCCAGCAGCTTAGGCCGACAGGTCCAGGGGGAGCTGTTTTTT. The entire variable domain, with the rest obtained from reference TRBV7-9 and TRBJ2-2, is as follows: DTGVSQNPRHKITKRGQNVTFRCDPISEHNRLYWYRQTLGQGPEFLTYFQNEAQLEKSRLLSDRFSAERPKGSFSTLEIQRTEQGDSAMYLCASSLGRQVQGELFFGEGSRLTVL.

This clonotype was recorded many times. The gene calls are TRBV6-2 or TRBV6-3 and TRBJ2-3, with D possibly being TRBD2 (5 bases). Trimming pared 4 bases from V and 4 bases from J, leaving 15 bases between. The germline gives CDR1 MNHEY, CDR2 SVGEGT. The CDR3 consists of 15 residues. This CDR3 is CASSSPREWSDTQYF. The CDR3 bases are TGTGCCAGCAGTTCCCCCCGGGAATGGTCAGATACGCAGTATTTT.

This sequence joins TRBV20-1 and TRBJ1-6, with TRBD1 as a possible D gene (5 bases). Germline assignment: CDR1 DFQATT and CDR2 SNEGSKA (reference sequence). The CDR3 has 15 residues. V was pared by 0 bases and J by 6 bases, with 12 bases between. The CDR3 region is CSARDTRVGNSPLHF. CDR3 in DNA: TGCAGTGCTAGAGATACCAGGGTCGGTAATTCACCCCTCCACTTT.

This clonotype was seen many times. The gene calls are TRBV7-2 and TRBJ2-2; 8 bases agree with TRBD2. The CDR3 is 13 amino acids. The germline V gene encodes CDR1 SGHTA and CDR2 FQGNSA. This chain's CDR3 is CAAAGGSTGELFF. CDR3 coding DNA: TGTGCTGCGGCGGGAGGCTCCACCGGGGAGCTGTTTTTT. The whole variable domain, remainder taken from reference TRBV7-2 and TRBJ2-2, is GAGVSQSPSNKVTEKGKDVELRCDPISGHTALYWYRQSLGQGLEFLIYFQGNSAPDKSGLPSDRFSAERTGGSVSTLTIQRTQQEDSAVYLCAAAGGSTGELFFGEGSRLTVL.

This clonotype appeared a few times. This chain joins TRBV20-1 and TRBJ2-2; unclear D gene. The CDR3 covers 15 residues. From germline, CDR1 is DFQATT and CDR2 SNEGSKA (reference sequence). V was shortened by 1 base and J by 1 base, with 10 bases between the two germline ends. For the CDR3, the DNA is TGCAGTGCTAGAGTCCCCGTCGGGAACACCGGGGAGCTGTTTTTT. Its protein product is CSARVPVGNTGELFF.

This clonotype was observed many times. This sequence joins TRBV2 and TRBJ2-3; D call uncertain. CDR3 size: 12 residues. Germline V gene data show CDR1 as SNHLY and CDR2 as FYNNEI. V lost 3 bases, J lost 2 bases, and 3 bases lay in between. The CDR3 loop reads CASSDSTDTQYF. CDR3 coding DNA: TGTGCCAGCAGTGACTCCACAGATACGCAGTATTTT.

In this sample, this clonotype turned up a few times. This chain links TRBV3-1 with TRBJ2-2, with D tentatively TRBD2 (5 bases). V was pared by 3 bases and J by 2 bases, with 7 bases between. This CDR3 spans 14 amino acids. Germline V gives CDR1 LGHDT, CDR2 YNNKEL (reference sequence). CDR3 DNA: TGTGCCAGCAGCCATAGCGAAAACACCGGGGAGCTGTTTTTT. Residues: CASSHSENTGELFF.

At least ten counts were recorded for this clonotype. V is TRBV12-3 or TRBV12-4 and J is TRBJ2-7, with unresolved D. The CDR3 runs to 12 residues. With 6 bases removed from V and 2 bases from J, the gap between germline ends came to 8 bases. The CDR3 DNA sequence: TGTGCCAGCAGCCAAATCCCCTACGAGCAGTACTTC. It translates to CASSQIPYEQYF.

This clonotype was counted at least ten times. The chain links TRBV12-3 or TRBV12-4 to TRBJ2-3, with D possibly being TRBD2 (5 bases). V was trimmed by 6 bases and J by 0 bases, leaving 13 bases between them. This CDR3 comprises 15 residues. The CDR3 coding sequence is TGTGCCAGCAGGCCCTTCGGGATTAGCACAGATACGCAGTATTTT. It translates to CASRPFGISTDTQYF.

In its sample, this clonotype was seen many times. The V and J genes are TRBV11-2 and TRBJ2-1; 7 bases fit TRBD1. Unmatched junction bases numbered 9, after V lost 4 bases and J lost 6 bases. CDR1 is SGHAT and CDR2 is FQNNGV in the germline V gene. This CDR3 has 15 amino acids. The CDR3 spells CASSSGQVVFNEQFF. In nucleotides, the CDR3 is TGTGCCAGCAGCTCCGGACAGGTCGTATTCAATGAGCAGTTCTTC.

This clonotype was detected only a few times. CDR3 protein: CSARVDPQGPKAFF. Here the CDR3 DNA reads TGCAGTGCTAGAGTTGATCCCCAGGGGCCTAAAGCTTTCTTT. This chain uses TRBV20-1 with TRBJ1-1, with D perhaps matching TRBD1 (6 bases). This CDR3 has 14 residues. CDR1 DFQATT and CDR2 SNEGSKA come from the germline V gene (reference sequence). Trimming removed 1 base at V and 9 bases at J, with 18 bases between.

The V gene is TRBV29-1, the J gene TRBJ2-2; TRBD2 aligns across 9 bases. Losses at the gene ends were 4 bases for V and 2 bases for J; bases not matched to a gene: 5. This CDR3 is built from 15 residues. The germline gives CDR1 SQVTM, CDR2 ANQGSEA. CDR3 region: CSVGASGDNTGELFF. The CDR3 region has the DNA TGCAGCGTTGGGGCTAGCGGGGACAACACCGGGGAGCTGTTTTTT.

The genes are TRBV6-1 and TRBJ2-1; the match to TRBD2 covers 8 bases. CDR1 MNHNS and CDR2 SASEGT come from the germline V gene. The CDR3 covers 14 residues. Trimming at V came to 8 bases and at J to 7 bases, leaving 10 bases not matched to a gene. This chain's CDR3 is CASQAGGGFNEQFF. The CDR3, as DNA: TGTGCCAGCCAAGCTGGCGGGGGGTTTAATGAGCAGTTCTTC.

The chain uses TRBV28 and TRBJ2-5, with a weak D call TRBD1 (8 bases). Germline assignment: CDR1 MDHEN and CDR2 SYDVKM. The CDR3 runs to 16 residues. Trimming pared 3 bases from V and 2 bases from J, leaving 16 bases between. The CDR3 DNA follows: TGTGCCAGCAGTTTTCGACAGGGGAGGGGGCAAGAGACCCAGTACTTC. Translated: CASSFRQGRGQETQYF.

A few counts support this clonotype. The chain carries TRBV20-1 and TRBJ2-7, with unresolved D. Trimming took 6 bases from V and 3 from J, leaving 18 bases between them. Germline V gene lookup returns CDR1 DFQATT and CDR2 SNEGSKA (reference sequence). This CDR3 spans 14 amino acids. The DNA of the CDR3 is TGCAGTGCCATAAATCCGGCCACGGGCTACGAGCAGTACTTC. As protein: CSAINPATGYEQYF.

This clonotype is classed as medium-sized. The CDR3 bases are TGTGCCAGCAGTTTACTTATCCAAGAGACCCAGTACTTC. Its translation: CASSLLIQETQYF. V gene TRBV12-3 or TRBV12-4 combines with J gene TRBJ2-5; no definite D call. CDR3 size: 13 residues. The ends were cut back, 2 bases at V and 1 base at J, with 5 bases in the middle.

This clonotype was recorded a few times. The chain uses TRBV21-1 and TRBJ2-5; TRBD2 is taken as the D call from the table, unchecked against the DNA. TRBV21-1 represents a pseudogene. The CDR3 extends over 15 amino acids. Here the CDR3 reads CASSKDGGEQETQYF. In DNA, the CDR3 is TGTGCCAGCAGCAAAGACGGAGGGGAACAAGAGACCCAGTACTTC.